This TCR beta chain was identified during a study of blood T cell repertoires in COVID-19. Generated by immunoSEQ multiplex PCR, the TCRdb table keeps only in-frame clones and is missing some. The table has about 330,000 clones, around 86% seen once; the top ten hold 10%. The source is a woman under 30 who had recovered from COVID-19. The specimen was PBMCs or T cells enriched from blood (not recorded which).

The DNA of the CDR3 is TGTGCCAGCAGCTCCAGGGAGGCGGATGAAAAACTGTTTTTT. Translating gives CASSSREADEKLFF. The chain has TRBV5-8 and TRBJ1-4, with D possibly TRBD1 on 5 matching bases. V was pared by 3 bases and J by 6 bases, with 12 bases between. The germline CDR1 and CDR2 sequences are SGHTS and YDEGEE. The CDR3 is made up of 14 amino acids. The variable domain in full, completed from reference TRBV5-8 and TRBJ1-4, reads EAGVTQSPTHLIKTRGQQATLRCSPISGHTSVYWYQQALGLGLQFLLWYDEGEERNRGNFPPRFSGRQFPNYSSELNVNALELEDSALYLCASSSREADEKLFFGSGTQLSVL.